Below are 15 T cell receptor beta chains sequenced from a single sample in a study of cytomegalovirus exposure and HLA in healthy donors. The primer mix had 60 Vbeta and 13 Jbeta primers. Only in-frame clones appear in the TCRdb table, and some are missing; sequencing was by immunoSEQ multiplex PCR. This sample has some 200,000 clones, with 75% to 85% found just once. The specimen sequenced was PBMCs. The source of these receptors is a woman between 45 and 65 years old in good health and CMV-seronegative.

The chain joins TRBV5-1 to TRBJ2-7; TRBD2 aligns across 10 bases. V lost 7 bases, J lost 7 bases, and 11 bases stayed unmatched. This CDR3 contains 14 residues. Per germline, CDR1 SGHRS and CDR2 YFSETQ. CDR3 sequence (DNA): TGCGCCAGCGGCCGGACTAGCGGAGGGGGAGAGCAGTACTTC. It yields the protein CASGRTSGGGEQYF.

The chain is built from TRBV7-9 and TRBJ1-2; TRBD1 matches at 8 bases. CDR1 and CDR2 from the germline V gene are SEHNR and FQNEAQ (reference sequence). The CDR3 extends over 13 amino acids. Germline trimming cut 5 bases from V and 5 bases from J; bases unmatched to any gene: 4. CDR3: CASSTTGVYGYTF. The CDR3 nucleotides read TGTGCCAGCAGCACGACAGGGGTTTATGGCTACACCTTC. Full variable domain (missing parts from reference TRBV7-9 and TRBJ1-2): DTGVSQNPRHKITKRGQNVTFRCDPISEHNRLYWYRQTLGQGPEFLTYFQNEAQLEKSRLLSDRFSAERPKGSFSTLEIQRTEQGDSAMYLCASSTTGVYGYTFGSGTRLTVV.

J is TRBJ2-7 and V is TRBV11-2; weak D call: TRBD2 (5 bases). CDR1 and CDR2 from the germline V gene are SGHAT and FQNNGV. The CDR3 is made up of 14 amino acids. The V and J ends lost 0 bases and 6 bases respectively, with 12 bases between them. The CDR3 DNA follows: TGTGCCAGCAGCTTAGAGAGGGTGAATCGCGAGCAGTACTTC. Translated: CASSLERVNREQYF.

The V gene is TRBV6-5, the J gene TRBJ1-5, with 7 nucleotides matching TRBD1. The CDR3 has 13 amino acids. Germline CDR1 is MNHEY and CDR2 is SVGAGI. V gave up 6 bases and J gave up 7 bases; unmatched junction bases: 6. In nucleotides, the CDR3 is TGTGCCAGCAGCGACAGGGTGGAGCAGCCCCAGCATTTT. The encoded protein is CASSDRVEQPQHF.

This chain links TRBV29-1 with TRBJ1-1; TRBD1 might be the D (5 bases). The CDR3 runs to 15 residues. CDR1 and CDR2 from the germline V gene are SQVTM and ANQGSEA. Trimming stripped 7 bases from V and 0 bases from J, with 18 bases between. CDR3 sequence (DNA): TGCAGCGGAGGTAAATTAACAGGCTTGAACACTGAAGCTTTCTTT. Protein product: CSGGKLTGLNTEAFF.

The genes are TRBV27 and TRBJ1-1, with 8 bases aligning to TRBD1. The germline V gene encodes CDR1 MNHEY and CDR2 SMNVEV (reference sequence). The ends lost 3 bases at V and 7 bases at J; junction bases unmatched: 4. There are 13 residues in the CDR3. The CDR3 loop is CASSFTGTGEAFF. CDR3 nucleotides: TGTGCCAGCAGTTTCACAGGGACAGGTGAAGCTTTCTTT.

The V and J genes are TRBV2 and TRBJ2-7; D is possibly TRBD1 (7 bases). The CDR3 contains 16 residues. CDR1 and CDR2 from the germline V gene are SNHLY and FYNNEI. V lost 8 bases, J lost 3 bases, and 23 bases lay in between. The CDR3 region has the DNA TGTGCCAGCGAACCCCCGGGTGGAGGGGGCGGCTACGAGCAGTACTTC. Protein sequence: CASEPPGGGGGYEQYF. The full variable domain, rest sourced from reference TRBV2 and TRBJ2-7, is EPEVTQTPSHQVTQMGQEVILRCVPISNHLYFYWYRQILGQKVEFLVSFYNNEISEKSEIFDDQFSVERPDGSNFTLKIRSTKLEDSAMYFCASEPPGGGGGYEQYFGPGTRLTVT.

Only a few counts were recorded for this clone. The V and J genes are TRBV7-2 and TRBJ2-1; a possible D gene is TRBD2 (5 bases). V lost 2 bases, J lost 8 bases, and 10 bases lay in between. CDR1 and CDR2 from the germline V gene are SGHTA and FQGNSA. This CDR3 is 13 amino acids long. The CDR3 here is CASSLWGVDEQFF. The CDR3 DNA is TGTGCCAGCAGCTTATGGGGAGTGGATGAGCAGTTCTTC.

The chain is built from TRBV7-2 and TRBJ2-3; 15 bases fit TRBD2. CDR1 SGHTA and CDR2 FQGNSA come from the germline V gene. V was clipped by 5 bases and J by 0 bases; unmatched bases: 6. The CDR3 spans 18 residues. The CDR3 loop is CASSPRTSGGVSTDTQYF. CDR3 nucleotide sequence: TGTGCCAGCAGCCCACGGACTAGCGGGGGGGTTAGCACAGATACGCAGTATTTT. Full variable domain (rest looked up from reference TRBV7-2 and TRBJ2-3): GAGVSQSPSNKVTEKGKDVELRCDPISGHTALYWYRQSLGQGLEFLIYFQGNSAPDKSGLPSDRFSAERTGGSVSTLTIQRTQQEDSAVYLCASSPRTSGGVSTDTQYFGPGTRLTVL.

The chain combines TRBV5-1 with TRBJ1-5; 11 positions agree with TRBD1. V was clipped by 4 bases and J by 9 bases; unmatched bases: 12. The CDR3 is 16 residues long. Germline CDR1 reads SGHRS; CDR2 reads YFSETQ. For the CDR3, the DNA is TGCGCCAGCAGCCTTAACGGACAGGGGGCCGGTGCGCCCCAGCATTTT. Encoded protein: CASSLNGQGAGAPQHF.

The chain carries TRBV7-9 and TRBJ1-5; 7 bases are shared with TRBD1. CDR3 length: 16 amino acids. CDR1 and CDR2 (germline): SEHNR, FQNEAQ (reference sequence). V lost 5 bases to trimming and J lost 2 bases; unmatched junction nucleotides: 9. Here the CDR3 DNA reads TGTGCCAGCAGCCACTCGGACAGGACGGGCAATCAGCCCCAGCATTTT. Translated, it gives CASSHSDRTGNQPQHF.

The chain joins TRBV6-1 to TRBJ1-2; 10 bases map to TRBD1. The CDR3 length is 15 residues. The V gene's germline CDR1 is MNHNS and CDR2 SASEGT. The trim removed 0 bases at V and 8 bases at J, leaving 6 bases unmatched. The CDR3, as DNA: TGTGCCAGCAGTGAAGCTCGACAGGGGGCGCGAGGCTACACCTTC. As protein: CASSEARQGARGYTF.

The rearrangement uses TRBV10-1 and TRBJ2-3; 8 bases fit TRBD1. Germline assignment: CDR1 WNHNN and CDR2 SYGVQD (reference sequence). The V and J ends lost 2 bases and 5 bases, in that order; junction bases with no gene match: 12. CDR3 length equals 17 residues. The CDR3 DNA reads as TGCGCCAGCAGTGAGACCGTCGGACAGGGACAGAGAGATACGCAGTATTTT. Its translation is CASSETVGQGQRDTQYF.

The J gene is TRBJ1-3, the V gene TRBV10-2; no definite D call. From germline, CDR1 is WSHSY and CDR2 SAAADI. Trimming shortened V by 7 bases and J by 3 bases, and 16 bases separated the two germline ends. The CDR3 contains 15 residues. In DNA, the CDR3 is TGCGCCAGCATTAGGACGGCAGCGGTTGGAAACACCATATATTTT. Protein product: CASIRTAAVGNTIYF.

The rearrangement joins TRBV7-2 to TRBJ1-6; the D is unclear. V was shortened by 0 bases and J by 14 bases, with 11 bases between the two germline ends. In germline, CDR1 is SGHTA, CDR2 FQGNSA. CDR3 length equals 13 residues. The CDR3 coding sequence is TGTGCCAGCAGCTTAGCGAGCACTCAAACCCTCCACTTT. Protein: CASSLASTQTLHF.